In this sample, the clone carrying this TCR beta chain turned up a few times. Antigen: not known. This entry is derived from a study of T cells in Graves' hyperthyroidism and ophthalmopathy. The study, taken as a whole, reports: Most expanded thyroid clonotypes above 0.001 recurred in blood.

RNA transcripts provided the source from which TCR beta CDR3 regions were amplified. During a first-round RT-PCR of the TCR CDR3, the HTBI primer set was used. TCRdb ran MiXCR on the multiplex PCR reads and lists one entry per CDR3 protein. The sample carries around 700,000 distinct CDR3 sequences, over 15% recorded once. Per germline, CDR1 DFQATT and CDR2 SNEGSKA (reference sequence). The V segment lost 4 bases and the J segment 1 base; nucleotides outside the gene matches: 0. CDR3 length: 13 residues. The patients, who ranged from 18 to 65 in age, presented with newly diagnosed hyperthyroidism lasting under 2 months. At first hyperthyroidism diagnosis, before any ophthalmopathy symptoms, the blood sample was collected. Fresh peripheral blood, 7.5 to 10 ml, was the source of the PBMCs.

The sequence derives from a woman aged 45 to 65 with Graves' hyperthyroidism that later progressed to Graves' ophthalmopathy. The rearrangement uses TRBV20-1 and TRBJ2-1; 8 nucleotides match TRBD2. Source material: blood. The CDR3 DNA sequence: TGCAGTGCTATAGCGGGGTCCTACAATGAGCAGTTCTTC. Protein product: CSAIAGSYNEQFF.